This TCR beta chain appears in the sequencing data of a study of metastatic and nonmetastatic thyroid tumors. Thyroid surgery took place with no prior treatment in any patient. This clone has only a few counts. In the original workflow: A classifier of distant metastasis in papillary thyroid cancer was built from CDR3 differences (across clinicopathological groups). MiXCR was used by TCRdb to re-call the PCR reads. In this record, the V and J calls reflect TCRdb's handling and not the investigators' own analysis. The sample has some 22,000 clones, roughly 20% seen once. The CDR3 extends over 12 amino acids. The germline V and J ends were trimmed by 10 bases and 4 bases, with 11 bases remaining between them. Germline loops: CDR1 MNHEY, CDR2 SVGAGI.

The sample taken for sequencing was blood. J is TRBJ1-5 and V is TRBV6-5; D remains ambiguous. This receptor was taken from a male donor with papillary thyroid cancer or a benign thyroid nodule (not recorded which). Some clones in this sample may be carry-over from other donors' samples. In nucleotides, the CDR3 is TGTGCCATTAGTTTAAGTAATCAGCCCCAGCATTTT. It codes for CAISLSNQPQHF.